This TCR beta chain was recovered during a study of T cell responses to AZD1222 COVID-19 vaccine. Study-wide context: Both about-4-week and about-12-week second-dose recipients were combined.

Clones were read by immunoSEQ multiplex PCR, and TCRdb kept only the in-frame ones, dropping some. The data contain fewer than 150,000 clones, approximately 85% of them singletons. Remarks on this clone: Its antigen is not known.

General study findings and limits: After two AZD1222 doses, spike-specific TCR breadth and depth rose versus day 0. Among those given AZD1222, only five or six were seropositive at baseline. After the peak T cell response, and only then, were repertoires sampled.

The clonotype was recovered from an adult in good health. The sequences come from peripheral blood, collected on day 0 of AZD1222 vaccination.

CDR3 residues: CASSPRGREQEKLFF. CDR3 nucleotide sequence: TGTGCCAGCAGCCCAAGGGGCAGGGAGCAAGAAAAACTGTTTTTT. The chain joins TRBV7-2 to TRBJ1-4; maybe TRBD1 (5 bases). This CDR3 comprises 15 residues. Trimming took 5 bases from V and 8 from J, leaving 18 bases between them. CDR1 and CDR2 from the germline V gene are SGHTA and FQGNSA. The full variable domain, its missing parts supplied by reference TRBV7-2 and TRBJ1-4, is GAGVSQSPSNKVTEKGKDVELRCDPISGHTALYWYRQSLGQGLEFLIYFQGNSAPDKSGLPSDRFSAERTGGSVSTLTIQRTQQEDSAVYLCASSPRGREQEKLFFGSGTQLSVL.